The T cell receptor beta chain described here comes from a study of response to subunit inactivated influenza vaccine. Overall study results and limits: The study's authors posited that every seasonal influenza vaccination enlists few new T cells.

TCRdb analysed the RT-PCR reads with MiXCR anew, one entry per CDR3 protein. The top ten clones hold about a tenth of a sample with under 950,000 distinct CDR3 sequences, 21% of them seen once. This clonotype was recorded once. Its antigen is still unknown. The CDR3 spans 14 residues. Trimming took 2 bases from V and 3 from J, leaving 12 bases between them. From germline, CDR1 is SGHRS and CDR2 YFSETQ. The specimen comprised PBMCs from blood, sampled about 5 days after vaccination. This sequence joins TRBV5-1 and TRBJ2-7, with D perhaps TRBD1 or TRBD2 (6 bases each). This sequence originates from a man aged 45-65 years who received an inactivated influenza vaccine. CDR3 protein: CASSFRRGLYEQYF. CDR3 DNA sequence: TGCGCCAGCAGCTTCCGCAGGGGACTCTACGAGCAGTACTTC.